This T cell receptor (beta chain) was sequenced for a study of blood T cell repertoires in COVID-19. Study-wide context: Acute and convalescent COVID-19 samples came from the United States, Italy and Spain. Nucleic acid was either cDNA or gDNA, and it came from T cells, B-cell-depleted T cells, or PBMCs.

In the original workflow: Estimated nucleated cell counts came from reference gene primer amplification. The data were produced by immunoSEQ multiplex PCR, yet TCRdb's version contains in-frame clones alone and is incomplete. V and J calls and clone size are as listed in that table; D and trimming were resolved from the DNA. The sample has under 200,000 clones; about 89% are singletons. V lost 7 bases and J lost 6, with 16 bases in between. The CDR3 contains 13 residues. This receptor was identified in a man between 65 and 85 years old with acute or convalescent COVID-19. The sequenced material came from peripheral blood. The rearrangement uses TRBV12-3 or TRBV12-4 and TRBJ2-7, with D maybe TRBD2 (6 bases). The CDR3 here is CASTTREYGEQYF. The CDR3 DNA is TGTGCCAGCACCACCCGGGAGTACGGCGAGCAGTACTTC.